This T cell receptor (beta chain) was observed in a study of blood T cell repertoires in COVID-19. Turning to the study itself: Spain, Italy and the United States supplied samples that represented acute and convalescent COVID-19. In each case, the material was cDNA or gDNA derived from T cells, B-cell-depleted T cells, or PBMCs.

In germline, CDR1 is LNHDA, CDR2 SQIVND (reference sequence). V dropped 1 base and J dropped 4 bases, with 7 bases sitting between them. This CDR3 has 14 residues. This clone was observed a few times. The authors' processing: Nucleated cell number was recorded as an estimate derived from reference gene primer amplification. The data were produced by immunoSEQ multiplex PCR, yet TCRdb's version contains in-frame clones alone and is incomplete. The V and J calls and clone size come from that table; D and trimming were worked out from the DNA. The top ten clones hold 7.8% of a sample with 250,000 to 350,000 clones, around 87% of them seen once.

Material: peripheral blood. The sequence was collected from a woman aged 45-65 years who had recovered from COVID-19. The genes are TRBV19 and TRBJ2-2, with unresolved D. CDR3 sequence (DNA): TGTGCCAGTAGTATAGCTCAGGCCACCGGGGAGCTGTTTTTT. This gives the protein CASSIAQATGELFF.